This record covers a single TCR beta chain. This entry comes from a study of blood T cell repertoires in COVID-19. Study overall: Spain, Italy and the United States supplied samples that represented acute and convalescent COVID-19. PBMCs, B-cell-depleted T cells, or T cells were the source of the cDNA or gDNA that made up the material.

Original methodology: For nucleated cells, counts were estimated from reference gene primer amplification. TCRdb's copy holds only in-frame clones and misses some; the assay was immunoSEQ multiplex PCR. The DNA gave D and trimming, while V, J and clone size come from that table. The repertoire has 80,000 to 95,000 clones, 81% of them found once; the top ten carry 44%. V was clipped by 2 bases and J by 1 base, with 7 bases between them. This CDR3 region has 14 residues. CDR1 is KGHSH and CDR2 is LQKENI in the germline V gene. The gene calls are TRBV18 and TRBJ2-3; no clear D. Sequenced sample: peripheral blood. The sequence derives from a man aged 80 or over with acute or convalescent COVID-19. CDR3 in amino acids: CASSPYTGTDTQYF. DNA for the CDR3: TGTGCCAGCTCACCATACACAGGCACAGATACGCAGTATTTT.